This is a list of T cell receptor beta chains from one sample in a study of T cell responses to AZD1222 COVID-19 vaccine. Method: immunoSEQ multiplex PCR; TCRdb's copy keeps in-frame clones and lacks some. The sample includes some 94,000 clones, 90% to 95% of them seen just once. The sequenced sample was peripheral blood, obtained on day 0 of AZD1222 vaccination. Source of these receptors: an adult in good health. CDR3s include the opening cysteine and the closing phenylalanine or tryptophan.

V gene	J gene	CDR3 protein
TRBV6-5	TRBJ1-5	CASSSTVYSNQPQHF
TRBV6-1	TRBJ1-2	CASSELGSSGYTF
TRBV11-2	TRBJ2-7	CASSPAIRGPYEQYF
TRBV7-9	TRBJ1-4	CASSFSLGANEKLFF
TRBV19	TRBJ1-5	CASTRTGVGNQPQHF
TRBV6-5	TRBJ2-7	CASSYSAPNYEQYF
TRBV11-1	TRBJ2-5	CASSLWNQETQYF
TRBV30	TRBJ1-2	CALQGKFYTF
TRBV5-6	TRBJ2-1	CASSLGAGTRDNEQFF
TRBV7-9	TRBJ2-2	CASSLALQGHGELFF
TRBV5-5	TRBJ1-5	CASSYETKNQPQHF
TRBV5-4	TRBJ1-6	CASSRGDSPLHF
TRBV30	TRBJ2-3	CAWSVGGSTDTQYF
TRBV5-5	TRBJ2-6	CASSFRGQSSGANVLTF
TRBV29-1	TRBJ2-7	CSVDSGLAGNEQYF
TRBV20-1	TRBJ1-4	CSAREREKLFF
TRBV6-1	TRBJ2-1	CASSEAGGFNEQFF
TRBV19	TRBJ1-5	CASSSDRAGVQPQHF
TRBV6-5	TRBJ2-2	CASSYSLGTGELFF
TRBV5-1	TRBJ2-1	CASSLQDYLTEQFF
TRBV9	TRBJ1-1	CASSVGGTNTEAFF
TRBV7-2	TRBJ1-1	CASSRNAEAFF
TRBV28	TRBJ2-7	CASRPAWDWGTYEQYF
TRBV28	TRBJ1-2	CASVRDRGRGGYTF
TRBV7-8	TRBJ1-3	CASSLRFATLGNTIYF
TRBV12-3/TRBV12-4	TRBJ1-2	CASSLDSYGYTF
TRBV28	TRBJ1-2	CASSLPGQGTNYGYTF
TRBV24-1	TRBJ2-1	CATSGRWRDEQFF
TRBV4-1	TRBJ1-5	CASSQDRGSQGQPQHF
TRBV7-9	TRBJ2-1	CASRTATDRPYNEQFF